This TCR beta chain was retrieved from a study of T cell responses to AZD1222 COVID-19 vaccine. Remarks on this clone: No antigen is known for it.

Profiled with immunoSEQ multiplex PCR; TCRdb holds only in-frame clones, not every one. The sample carries 75,000 to 100,000 clones, around 89% recorded once. Germline CDR1 is SGHDT and CDR2 is YYEEEE. This CDR3 spans 17 amino acids. Trimming left V 5 bases short and J 2 bases short, with 23 bases between. Notes on the study in general: Dominant at 160-218 and 743-854, vaccine-associated CD4 TCRs also spanned spike. Clonal diversity may have been underestimated, and the donors were mostly white British, with more females than males. There were repertoire samples only from the period after the peak T cell response. Seropositive at baseline were only five or six AZD1222 recipients.

This TCR was sampled from an adult in good health. Here the sequenced sample was peripheral blood, taken on day 0 of AZD1222 vaccination. The rearrangement uses TRBV5-6 and TRBJ2-7, with no clear D. CDR3: CASSHTGRSTAPYEQYF. The CDR3 DNA is TGTGCCAGCAGTCACACCGGGCGGTCCACGGCCCCCTACGAGCAGTACTTC.